These T cell receptor beta chains were read from a single sample in a study of T cells after yellow fever vaccination. TCRdb re-called the 5' RACE reads through MiXCR, storing one row per CDR3 protein. The table lists some 160,000 distinct CDR3 sequences, roughly 9% of them singletons, with about a third in the top ten. Specimen: CD8+ T cells sorted from PBMCs, collected 45 days after the yellow fever booster vaccination. These receptors all come from a man between 18 and 35 years old who received the YFV17D yellow fever vaccine. Each CDR3 is given with its conserved first and last residue. Rows may omit the clone size; those that give it use once, few, many or a size class.

v_gene: TRBV21-1
abundance: few
len: 15
CDR3aa: CASSRPGTLYNEQFF

v_gene: TRBV4-2
abundance: few
len: 15
CDR3aa: CASSQGVNGAETQYF

v_gene: TRBV19
abundance: NA
len: 15
CDR3aa: CASSIGGGAGETQYF

v_gene: TRBV4-2
abundance: few
len: 16
CDR3aa: CASSQDPGASYNEQFF

v_gene: TRBV4-3
abundance: few
len: 16
CDR3aa: CASSQGAGPSTDTQYF

v_gene: TRBV16
abundance: NA
len: 14
CDR3aa: CATSLDRPLNEQYF

v_gene: TRBV10-3
abundance: NA
len: 15
CDR3aa: CAISEPWADQETQYF

v_gene: TRBV19
abundance: few
len: 15
CDR3aa: CASSIGDLGDNEQFF

v_gene: TRBV5-1
abundance: NA
len: 13
CDR3aa: CASSRADAYGYTF

v_gene: TRBV12-3/TRBV12-4
abundance: many
len: 14
CDR3aa: CASSPPGLQETQYF

v_gene: TRBV11-2
abundance: NA
len: 13
CDR3aa: CASSSYSTDTQYF

v_gene: TRBV7-2
abundance: NA
len: 14
CDR3aa: CASSLPGPAREQYF

v_gene: TRBV7-2
abundance: NA
len: 14
CDR3aa: CASSEDRASYEQYF